A single sample is the source of the 13 T cell receptor beta chains below, sequenced in a study of blood T cells in healthy people across ages. A sample-barcoded 5' primer and a J-beta primer mix were used in a second PCR of roughly 7 to 11 cycles. In TCRdb, the 5' RACE reads were re-called with MiXCR into one record per CDR3 protein. The sample yields 800,000 to 950,000 distinct CDR3 sequences, almost 30% seen once. The same data also went into a second study, on T cells of mothers and their children.

Sequencing input: blood. These receptors all stem from a woman aged 40 to 50 in good health.

For this clonotype: This may be a read error, as it is one base from a much larger clone. Written as DNA, the CDR3 is TGTGCCACCAGAGATTTGCGTCCAGGGTCGGCGATCACAGATACGCAGTATTTT. Protein: CATRDLRPGSAITDTQYF. The V gene is TRBV24-1, the J gene TRBJ2-3; D might be TRBD1 (5 bases). CDR1 KGHDR and CDR2 SFDVKD come from the germline V gene. The length of the CDR3 is 18 residues.

The chain is built from TRBV5-1 and TRBJ2-3; D is perhaps TRBD2 (5 bases). The CDR3 is 13 amino acids. V was shortened by 6 bases and J by 2 bases, with 10 bases between the two germline ends. CDR1 is SGHRS and CDR2 is YFSETQ in the germline V gene. Here the CDR3 DNA reads TGCGCCAGCACGGACTTACCCACAGATACGCAGTATTTT. As protein: CASTDLPTDTQYF.

This clonotype turned up a few times. This chain links TRBV5-1 with TRBJ1-5, with a possible D match to TRBD1 (6 bases). Germline lookup yields CDR1 SGHRS and CDR2 YFSETQ. CDR3 length: 14 residues. V lost 4 bases and J lost 5, with 13 bases in between. The CDR3 spells CASSKGGIDQPQHF. The DNA for the CDR3 is TGCGCCAGCAGCAAAGGGGGTATCGATCAGCCCCAGCATTTT.

This clonotype was counted ten times or more. The chain joins TRBV12-3 or TRBV12-4 to TRBJ1-1; D is uncertain. The CDR3 totals 11 residues. Trimming removed 2 bases at V and 6 bases at J, with 4 bases between. CDR3 DNA: TGTGCCAGCAGTTTAACCTCTGAAGCTTTCTTT. Translated, it gives CASSLTSEAFF.

For this clonotype: A junction end diverges from the germline sequence, so it may reflect a read error. The chain recombines TRBV10-3 with TRBJ1-1; D ambiguous. Germline V gives CDR1 ENHRY, CDR2 SYGVKD. CDR3 length: 13 amino acids. Written as DNA, the CDR3 is TGTGCCATCAGTGAGCAGGAGAACACTGAAGCTTCCTTT. Translation gives CAISEQENTEASF.

With respect to this clonotype: A junction end diverges from the germline sequence, so it may reflect a read error. This chain connects TRBV4-3 to TRBJ2-7; a weak D match, TRBD1 (6 bases). The DNA end is a closer match to TRBJ2-5, so the J assignment may be wrong. Germline V gene sequence: CDR1 LGHNA, CDR2 YSLEER. The CDR3 sequence is 15 residues long. This CDR3 reads CASSQDRTVQGTQYF. The CDR3 DNA reads as TGCGCCAGCAGCCAAGATCGGACAGTCCAAGGGACCCAGTACTTC.

This clonotype was observed many times. V is TRBV10-3 and J is TRBJ2-1; no definite D call. This CDR3 region has 12 residues. V lost 3 bases and J lost 8, with 8 bases in between. The germline CDR1 and CDR2 sequences are ENHRY and SYGVKD. CDR3 DNA: TGTGCCATCAGTGATCATTCGTATGAGCAGTTCTTC. This gives the protein CAISDHSYEQFF.

Note on this clonotype: A read error is possible here, since a much larger clone lies one base away. This chain joins TRBV27 and TRBJ2-1; tentatively, D is TRBD1 (5 bases). The CDR3 has 13 residues. Trimming stripped 3 bases from V and 13 bases from J, with 16 bases between. Germline assignment: CDR1 MNHEY and CDR2 SMNVEV (reference sequence). The CDR3 loop reads CASSLYNRKTQFF. In nucleotides, the CDR3 is TGTGCCAGCAGTTTGTACAACAGGAAGACCCAGTTCTTC.

The chain is built from TRBV7-8 and TRBJ1-1; TRBD1 matches at 9 bases. This CDR3 comprises 13 residues. V trimming: 1 base; J trimming: 10 bases; junction bases outside the gene matches: 4. In germline, CDR1 is SGHVS, CDR2 FQNEAQ. The CDR3 nucleotides read TGTGCCAGCAGCTTAGGACAGGGGGGTGCAGCTTTCTTT. This translates into CASSLGQGGAAFF.

On this clonotype itself: A read error may explain this, as a much larger clone is one base away. The J gene is TRBJ2-1, the V gene TRBV18; unclear D gene. The CDR3 is made up of 13 amino acids. Germline CDR1 KGHSH, CDR2 LQKENI. CDR3 in amino acids: CASSPPPLNGQFF. As DNA, the CDR3 is TGTGCCAGCTCACCCCCTCCCCTCAATGGGCAGTTCTTC.

The chain combines TRBV6-6 with TRBJ1-2; D gene ambiguous. Germline V gene data show CDR1 as MNHNY and CDR2 as SVGAGI (reference sequence). V was cut by 8 bases and J by 0 bases, with 13 bases left in between. CDR3 length equals 14 residues. DNA for the CDR3: TGTGCCAGCTTGCTAAGTATTACTAACTATGGCTACACCTTC. It yields the protein CASLLSITNYGYTF.

This clonotype has a count of ten or more. The chain has TRBV7-2 and TRBJ2-7; D remains ambiguous. Germline values: CDR1 SGHTA, CDR2 FQGNSA. The CDR3 sequence is 15 residues long. Trimming pared 1 base from V and 2 bases from J, leaving 12 bases between. CDR3 loop: CASSLGPGTTYEQYF. As DNA, the CDR3 is TGTGCCAGCAGCTTAGGCCCAGGCACAACCTACGAGCAGTACTTC.

The chain joins TRBV6-5 to TRBJ2-3, with D perhaps given as TRBD1 or TRBD2 (5 bases each). CDR1 MNHEY and CDR2 SVGAGI come from the germline V gene. Trimming removed 0 bases at V and 4 bases at J, with 11 bases between. The CDR3 loop spans 15 amino acids. The CDR3: CASSYSSMGADTQYF. The CDR3 DNA reads TGTGCCAGCAGTTACTCGTCTATGGGGGCAGATACGCAGTATTTT.